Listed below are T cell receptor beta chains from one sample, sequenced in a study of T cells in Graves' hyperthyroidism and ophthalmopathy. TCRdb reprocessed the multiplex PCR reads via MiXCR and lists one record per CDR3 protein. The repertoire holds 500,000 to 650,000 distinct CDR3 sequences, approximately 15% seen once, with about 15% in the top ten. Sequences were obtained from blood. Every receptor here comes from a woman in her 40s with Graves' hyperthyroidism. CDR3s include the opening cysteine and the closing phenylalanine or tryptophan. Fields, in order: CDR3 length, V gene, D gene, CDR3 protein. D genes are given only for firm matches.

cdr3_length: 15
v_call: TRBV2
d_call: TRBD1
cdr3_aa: CASSDGQGMNTEAFF

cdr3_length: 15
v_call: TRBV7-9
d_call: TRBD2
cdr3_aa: CASSAGLAPAYEQYF

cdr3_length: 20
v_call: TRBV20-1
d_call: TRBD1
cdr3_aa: CSARETGGLLWEVGTDTQYF

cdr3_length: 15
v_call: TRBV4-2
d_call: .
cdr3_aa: CASSQERVGNYEQYF

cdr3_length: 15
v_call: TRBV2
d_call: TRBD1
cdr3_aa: CASRNRDSHTDTQYF

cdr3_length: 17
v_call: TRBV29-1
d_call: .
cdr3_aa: CSVEDPEGTSGRNIQYF

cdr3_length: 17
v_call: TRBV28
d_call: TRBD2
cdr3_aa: CASSFGVAGGAGYEQYF

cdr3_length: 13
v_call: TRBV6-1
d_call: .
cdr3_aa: CASSPSPDQPQHF

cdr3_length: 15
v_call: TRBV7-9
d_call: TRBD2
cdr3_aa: CASSLTRDYTDTQYF

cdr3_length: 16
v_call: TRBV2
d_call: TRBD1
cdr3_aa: CASTTIPGTGLYEQYF

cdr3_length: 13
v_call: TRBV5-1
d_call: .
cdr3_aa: CASSPRAEDTQYF

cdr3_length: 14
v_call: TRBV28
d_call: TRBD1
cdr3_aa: CASSTGTGGSEQYF

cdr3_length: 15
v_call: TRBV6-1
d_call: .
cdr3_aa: CASSAGGYSNQPQHF

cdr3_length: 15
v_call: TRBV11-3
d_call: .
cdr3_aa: CASSLGGPRPTEAFF

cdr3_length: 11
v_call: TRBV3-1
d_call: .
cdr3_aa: CASSQAGEQYF

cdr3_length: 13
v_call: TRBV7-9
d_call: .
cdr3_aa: CASSLDLNTEAFF

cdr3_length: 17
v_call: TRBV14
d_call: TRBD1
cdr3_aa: CASNRSGGEVINSPLHF

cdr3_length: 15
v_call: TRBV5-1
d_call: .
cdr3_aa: CASSLVSGGYNEQFF

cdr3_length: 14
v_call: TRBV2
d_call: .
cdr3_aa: CASRRLDLTGELFF

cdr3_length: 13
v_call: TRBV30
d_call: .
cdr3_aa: CAWSVGMGEKLFF

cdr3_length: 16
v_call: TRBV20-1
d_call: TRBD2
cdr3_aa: CSARRTSGKGNNEQFF

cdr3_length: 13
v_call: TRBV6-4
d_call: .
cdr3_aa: CASSDSAGQPQHF

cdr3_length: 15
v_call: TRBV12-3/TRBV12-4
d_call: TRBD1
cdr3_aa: CASSSGTGATAEAFF

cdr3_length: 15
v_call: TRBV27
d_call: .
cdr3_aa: CANSINLGSRNTIYF

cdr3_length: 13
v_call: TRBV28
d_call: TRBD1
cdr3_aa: CASNDRAGLGYTF

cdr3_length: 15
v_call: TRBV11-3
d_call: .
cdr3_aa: CASSTTVLLYNEQFF

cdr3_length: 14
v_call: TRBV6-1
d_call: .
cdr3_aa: CASEGAGGRGTQYF

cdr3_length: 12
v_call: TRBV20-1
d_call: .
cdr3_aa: CSAMEYNYGYTF

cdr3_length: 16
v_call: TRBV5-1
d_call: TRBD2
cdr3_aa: CASSLSPSGSTDTQYF

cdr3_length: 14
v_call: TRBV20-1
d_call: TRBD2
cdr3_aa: CSAPSGSGSDEQFF

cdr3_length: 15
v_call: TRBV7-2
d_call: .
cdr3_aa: CASAPARGAWEAQYF

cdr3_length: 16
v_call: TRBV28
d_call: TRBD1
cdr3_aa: CASSRIGQGGTGELFF

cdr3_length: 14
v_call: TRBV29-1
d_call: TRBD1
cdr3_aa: CSVEVRGPTDTQYF

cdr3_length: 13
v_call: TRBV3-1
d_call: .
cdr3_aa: CASSRIGTDTQYF

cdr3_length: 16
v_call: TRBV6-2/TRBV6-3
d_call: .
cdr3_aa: CASSYLGDQYSYEQYF

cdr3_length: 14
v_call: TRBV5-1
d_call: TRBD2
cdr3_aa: CASSLDWTSNEQFF

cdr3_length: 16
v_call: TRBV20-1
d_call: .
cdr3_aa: CSAGLVLKISTDTQYF

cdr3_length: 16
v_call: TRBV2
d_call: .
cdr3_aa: CASSEGSFSGANVLTF

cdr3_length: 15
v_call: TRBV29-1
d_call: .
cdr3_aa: CSVSGGERSYNEQFF

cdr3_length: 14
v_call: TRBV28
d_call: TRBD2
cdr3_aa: CASLRGAGVYEQYF

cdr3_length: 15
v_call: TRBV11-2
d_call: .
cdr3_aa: CASRAYSGDTDTQYF

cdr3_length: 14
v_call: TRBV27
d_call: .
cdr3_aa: CASSPHVSYNEQFF

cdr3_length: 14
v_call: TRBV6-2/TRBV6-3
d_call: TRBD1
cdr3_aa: CASSYWDRGETQYF

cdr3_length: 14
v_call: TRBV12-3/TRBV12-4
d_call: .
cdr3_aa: CASSSGVLGSPLHF

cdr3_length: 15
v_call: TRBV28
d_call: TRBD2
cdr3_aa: CASSSLAGVGNEQFF

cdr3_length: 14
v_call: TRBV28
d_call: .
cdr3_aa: CASSLTQGSYEQYF

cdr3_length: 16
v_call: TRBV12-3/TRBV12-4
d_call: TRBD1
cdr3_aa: CASSPRTGGSGNTIYF

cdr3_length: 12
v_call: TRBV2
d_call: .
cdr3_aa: CASSEETIEQFF

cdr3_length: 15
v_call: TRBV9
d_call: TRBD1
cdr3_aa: CASSVDGTAYYGYTF